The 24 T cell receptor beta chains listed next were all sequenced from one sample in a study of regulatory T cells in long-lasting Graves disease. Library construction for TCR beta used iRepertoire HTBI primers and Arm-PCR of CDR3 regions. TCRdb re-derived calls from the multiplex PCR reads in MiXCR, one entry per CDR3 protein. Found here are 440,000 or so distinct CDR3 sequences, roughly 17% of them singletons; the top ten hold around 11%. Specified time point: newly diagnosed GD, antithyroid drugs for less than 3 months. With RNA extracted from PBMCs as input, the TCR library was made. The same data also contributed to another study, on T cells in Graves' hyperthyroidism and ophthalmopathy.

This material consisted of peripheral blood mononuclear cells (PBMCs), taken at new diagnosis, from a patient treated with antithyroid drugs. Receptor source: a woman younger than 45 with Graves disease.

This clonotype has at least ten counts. CDR3 sequence (DNA): TGTGCCAGCAGTACCGGGACAAGCACAGATACGCAGTATTTT. This encodes CASSTGTSTDTQYF. This chain uses TRBV11-2 with TRBJ2-3; possibly TRBD1 for D (6 bases). The V and J ends lost 6 bases and 0 bases respectively, with 10 bases between them. The CDR3 extends over 14 amino acids. Germline V gene lookup returns CDR1 SGHAT and CDR2 FQNNGV.

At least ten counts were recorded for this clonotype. The CDR3 DNA reads as TGTGCCAGCAGCCAAGACCCCGTCAGGGCAAGGGCTCAGCCCCAGCATTTT. Its translation: CASSQDPVRARAQPQHF. This rearrangement joins TRBV3-1 to TRBJ1-5; possible D gene TRBD1, 5 bases. The CDR3 has 17 amino acids. CDR1 is LGHDT and CDR2 is YNNKEL in the germline V gene (reference sequence). Trimming cost V 0 bases and J 6 bases, with 18 bases left between them.

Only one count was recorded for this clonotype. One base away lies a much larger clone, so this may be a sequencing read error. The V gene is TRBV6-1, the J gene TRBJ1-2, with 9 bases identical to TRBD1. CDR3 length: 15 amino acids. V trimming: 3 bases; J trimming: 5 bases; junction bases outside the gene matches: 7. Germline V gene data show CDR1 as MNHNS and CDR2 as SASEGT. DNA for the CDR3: TGTGCCAGCAGTGAGCTTGACAGGGGGATATATGGCTACACCTTC. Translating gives CASSELDRGIYGYTF.

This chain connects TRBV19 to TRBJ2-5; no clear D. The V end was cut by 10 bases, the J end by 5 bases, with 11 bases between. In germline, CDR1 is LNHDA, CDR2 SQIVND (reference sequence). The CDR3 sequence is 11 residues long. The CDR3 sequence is CATGVGETQYF. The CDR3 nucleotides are TGTGCCACCGGAGTCGGGGAGACCCAGTACTTC. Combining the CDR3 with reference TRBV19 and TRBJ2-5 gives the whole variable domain DGGITQSPKYLFRKEGQNVTLSCEQNLNHDAMYWYRQDPGQGLRLIYYSQIVNDFQKGDIAEGYSVSREKKESFPLTVTSAQKNPTAFYLCATGVGETQYFGPGTRLLVL.

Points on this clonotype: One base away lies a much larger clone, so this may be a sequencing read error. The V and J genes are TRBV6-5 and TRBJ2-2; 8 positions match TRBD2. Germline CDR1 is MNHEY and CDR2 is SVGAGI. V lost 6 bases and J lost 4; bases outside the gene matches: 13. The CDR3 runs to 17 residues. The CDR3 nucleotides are TGTGCCAGCAGATACACCAAGCGGGAGTTGGTCACCGGGGAGCTGTTTTTT. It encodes CASRYTKRELVTGELFF.

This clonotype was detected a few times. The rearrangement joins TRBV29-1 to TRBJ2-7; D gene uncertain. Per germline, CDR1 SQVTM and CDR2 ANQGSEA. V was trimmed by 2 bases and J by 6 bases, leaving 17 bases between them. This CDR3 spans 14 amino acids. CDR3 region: CSVETGALPGEQYF. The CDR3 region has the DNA TGCAGCGTTGAAACCGGAGCCCTCCCGGGCGAGCAGTACTTC.

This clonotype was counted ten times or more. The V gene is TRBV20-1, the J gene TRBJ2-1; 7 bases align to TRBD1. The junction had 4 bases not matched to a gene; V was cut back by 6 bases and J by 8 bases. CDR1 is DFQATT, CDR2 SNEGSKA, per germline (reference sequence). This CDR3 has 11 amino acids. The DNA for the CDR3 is TGCAGTGCGCACAGGGGCGATGAGCAGTTCTTC. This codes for CSAHRGDEQFF.

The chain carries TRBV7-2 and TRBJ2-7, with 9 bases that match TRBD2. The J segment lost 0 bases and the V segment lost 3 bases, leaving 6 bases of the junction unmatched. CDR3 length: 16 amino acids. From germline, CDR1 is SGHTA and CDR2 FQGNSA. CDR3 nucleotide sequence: TGTGCCAGCAGCTTCGGTAGCGGGGGCAACTCCTACGAGCAGTACTTC. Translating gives CASSFGSGGNSYEQYF. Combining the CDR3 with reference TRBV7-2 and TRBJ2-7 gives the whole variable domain GAGVSQSPSNKVTEKGKDVELRCDPISGHTALYWYRQSLGQGLEFLIYFQGNSAPDKSGLPSDRFSAERTGGSVSTLTIQRTQQEDSAVYLCASSFGSGGNSYEQYFGPGTRLTVT.

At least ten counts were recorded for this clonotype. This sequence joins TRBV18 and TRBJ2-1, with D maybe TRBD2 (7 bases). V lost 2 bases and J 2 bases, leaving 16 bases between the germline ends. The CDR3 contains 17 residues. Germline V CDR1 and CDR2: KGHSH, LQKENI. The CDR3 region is CASSPGYAGAAYNEQFF. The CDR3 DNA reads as TGTGCCAGCTCACCAGGGTACGCGGGGGCGGCCTACAATGAGCAGTTCTTC.

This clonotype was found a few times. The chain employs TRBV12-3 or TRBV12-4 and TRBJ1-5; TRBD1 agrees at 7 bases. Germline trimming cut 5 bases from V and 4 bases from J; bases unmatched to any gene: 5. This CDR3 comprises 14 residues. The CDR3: CASSADRRNQPQHF. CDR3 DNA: TGTGCCAGCAGTGCGGACAGGAGAAATCAGCCCCAGCATTTT.

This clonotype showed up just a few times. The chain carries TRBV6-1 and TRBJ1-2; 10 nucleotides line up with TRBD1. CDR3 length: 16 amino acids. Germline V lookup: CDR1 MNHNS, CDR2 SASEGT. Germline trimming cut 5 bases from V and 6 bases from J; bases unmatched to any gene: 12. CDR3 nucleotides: TGTGCCAGCAGTACCGACCGAGCCGGGACAGGGGATGGCTACACCTTC. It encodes CASSTDRAGTGDGYTF.

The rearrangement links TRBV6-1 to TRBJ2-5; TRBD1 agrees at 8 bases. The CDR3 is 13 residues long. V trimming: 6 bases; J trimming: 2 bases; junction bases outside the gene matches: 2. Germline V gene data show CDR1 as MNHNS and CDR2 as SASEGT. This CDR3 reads CASRTGVQETQYF. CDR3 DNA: TGTGCCAGCAGGACAGGGGTGCAAGAGACCCAGTACTTC.

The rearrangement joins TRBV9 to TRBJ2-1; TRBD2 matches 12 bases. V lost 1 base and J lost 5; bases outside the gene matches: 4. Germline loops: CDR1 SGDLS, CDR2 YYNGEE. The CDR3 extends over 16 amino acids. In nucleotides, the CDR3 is TGTGCCAGCAGCGTACGGCTAGCGGGAGGGAACAATGAGCAGTTCTTC. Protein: CASSVRLAGGNNEQFF.

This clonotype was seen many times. This chain's CDR3 is CASSHPAGSYEQYF. The CDR3 DNA is TGTGCCAGCAGCCACCCGGCGGGATCGTACGAGCAGTACTTC. This chain links TRBV2 with TRBJ2-7, with D possibly TRBD2 on 6 matching bases. CDR3 length: 14 amino acids. Germline CDR1 reads SNHLY; CDR2 reads FYNNEI. V gave up 6 bases and J gave up 4 bases, with 16 bases separating them.

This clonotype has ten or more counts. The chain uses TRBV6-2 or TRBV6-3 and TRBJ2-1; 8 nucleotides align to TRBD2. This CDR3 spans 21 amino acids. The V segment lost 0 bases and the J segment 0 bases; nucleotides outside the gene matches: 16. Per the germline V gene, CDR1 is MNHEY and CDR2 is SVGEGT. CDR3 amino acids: CASSYSSGREVPARSYNEQFF. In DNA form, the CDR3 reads TGTGCCAGCAGTTACTCGTCGGGGCGGGAGGTTCCGGCCCGCTCCTACAATGAGCAGTTCTTC.

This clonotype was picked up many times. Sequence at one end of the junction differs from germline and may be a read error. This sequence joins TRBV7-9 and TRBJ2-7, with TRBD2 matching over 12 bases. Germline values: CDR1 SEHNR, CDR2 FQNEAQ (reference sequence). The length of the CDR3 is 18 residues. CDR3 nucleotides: TGTGCCAGCAGCCTAGCCCGGGATAGACTAGCGGGAGTCTGCGAGCAGTACTTC. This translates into CASSLARDRLAGVCEQYF.

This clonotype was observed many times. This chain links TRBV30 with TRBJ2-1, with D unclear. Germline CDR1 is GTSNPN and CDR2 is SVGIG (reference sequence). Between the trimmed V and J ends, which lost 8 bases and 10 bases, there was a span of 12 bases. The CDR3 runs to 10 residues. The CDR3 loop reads CALNLREQFF. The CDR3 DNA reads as TGTGCCCTAAACCTGCGGGAGCAGTTCTTC.

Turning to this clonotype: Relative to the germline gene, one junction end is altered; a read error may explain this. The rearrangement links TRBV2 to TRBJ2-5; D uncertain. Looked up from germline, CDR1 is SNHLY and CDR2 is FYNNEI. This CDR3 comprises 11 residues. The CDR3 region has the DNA TGTGCCAGCAGTCGGCAAGAGACCCGGTACTTC. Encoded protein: CASSRQETRYF.

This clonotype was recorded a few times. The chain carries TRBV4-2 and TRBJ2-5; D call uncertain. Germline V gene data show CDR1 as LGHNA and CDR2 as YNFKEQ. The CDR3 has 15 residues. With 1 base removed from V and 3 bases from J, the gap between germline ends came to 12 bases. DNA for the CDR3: TGTGCCAGCAGCCAAGTTTTCCGCGGAGAAGAGACCCAGTACTTC. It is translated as CASSQVFRGEETQYF.

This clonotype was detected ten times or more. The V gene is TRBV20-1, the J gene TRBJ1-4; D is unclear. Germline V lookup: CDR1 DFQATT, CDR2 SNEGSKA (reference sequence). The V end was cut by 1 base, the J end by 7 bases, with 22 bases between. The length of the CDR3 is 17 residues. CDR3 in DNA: TGCAGTGCTAGAGTACCTGGGCAGGCGGCACAGAGTGAAAAACTGTTTTTT. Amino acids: CSARVPGQAAQSEKLFF.

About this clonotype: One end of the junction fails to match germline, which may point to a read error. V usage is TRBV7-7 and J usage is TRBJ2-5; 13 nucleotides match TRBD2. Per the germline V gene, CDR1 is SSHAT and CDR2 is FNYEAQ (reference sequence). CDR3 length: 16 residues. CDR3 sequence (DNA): TGTGCTAGCAGCTACGGACTAGCGGGAGCAGGGGAGACCCAGTACTTC. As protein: CASSYGLAGAGETQYF. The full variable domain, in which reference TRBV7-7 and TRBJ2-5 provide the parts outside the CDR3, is GAGVSQSPRYKVTKRGQDVTLRCDPISSHATLYWYQQALGQGPEFLTYFNYEAQPDKSGLPSDRFSAERPEGSISTLTIQRTEQRDSAMYRCASSYGLAGAGETQYFGPGTRLLVL.

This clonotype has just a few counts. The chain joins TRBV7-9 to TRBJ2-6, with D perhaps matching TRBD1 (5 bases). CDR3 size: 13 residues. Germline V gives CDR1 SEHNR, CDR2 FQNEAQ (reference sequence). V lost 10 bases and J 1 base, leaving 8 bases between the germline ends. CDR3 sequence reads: CATPGSGANVLTF. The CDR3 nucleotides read TGTGCCACTCCAGGGTCTGGGGCCAACGTCCTGACTTTC.

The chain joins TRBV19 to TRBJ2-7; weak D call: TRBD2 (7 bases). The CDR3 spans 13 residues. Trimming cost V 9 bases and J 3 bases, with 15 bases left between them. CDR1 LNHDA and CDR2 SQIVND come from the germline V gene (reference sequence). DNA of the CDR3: TGTGCCAGGGGGGGCGGGAGTATCTACGAGCAGTACTTC. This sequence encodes CARGGGSIYEQYF.

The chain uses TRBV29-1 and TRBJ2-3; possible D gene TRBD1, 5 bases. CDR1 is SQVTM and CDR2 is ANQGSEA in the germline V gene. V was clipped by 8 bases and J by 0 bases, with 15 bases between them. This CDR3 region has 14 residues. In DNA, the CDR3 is TGCAGCACTCGGGTAGGGGCTAGCACAGATACGCAGTATTTT. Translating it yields CSTRVGASTDTQYF.